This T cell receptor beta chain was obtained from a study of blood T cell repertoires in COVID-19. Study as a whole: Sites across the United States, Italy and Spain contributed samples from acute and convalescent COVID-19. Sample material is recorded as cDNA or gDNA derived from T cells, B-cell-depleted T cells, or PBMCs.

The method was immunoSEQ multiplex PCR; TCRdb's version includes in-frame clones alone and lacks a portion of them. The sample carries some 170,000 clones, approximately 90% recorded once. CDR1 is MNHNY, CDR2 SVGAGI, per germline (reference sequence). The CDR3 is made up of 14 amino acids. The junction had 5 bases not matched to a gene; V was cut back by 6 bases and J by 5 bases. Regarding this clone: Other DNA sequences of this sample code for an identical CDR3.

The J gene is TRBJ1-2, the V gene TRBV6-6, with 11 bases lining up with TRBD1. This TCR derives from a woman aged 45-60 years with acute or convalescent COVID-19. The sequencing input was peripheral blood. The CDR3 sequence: CASRPGQGGYGYTF. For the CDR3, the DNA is TGTGCCAGCAGGCCGGGACAGGGGGGGTATGGCTACACCTTC.